This paragraph covers one T cell receptor (beta chain) sequence. Germline V CDR1 and CDR2: SGHRS, YFSETQ. The length of the CDR3 is 14 residues. Trimming cost V 6 bases and J 2 bases; bases outside gene matches: 5. Seattle participants joined during active infection and were tracked over time. Source study methods: Cell counts per sample came from amplifying reference gene primers. The repertoire was sequenced with immunoSEQ multiplex PCR; TCRdb's copy has only in-frame clones and lacks some. D and trimming come from the DNA, and the V and J calls and clone size come from that table. Of fewer than 350,000 clones listed, roughly nine tenths are singletons. This sample was taken from a study of blood T cell repertoires in COVID-19. Across the study: COVID-19 samples from acute and convalescent phases originated in the United States, Italy and Spain. T cells, B-cell-depleted T cells, or PBMCs provided the cDNA or gDNA that served as material.

The sequence was obtained from a woman aged 30 to 39 with COVID-19, enrolled during active disease. Sequences were obtained from peripheral blood. This sequence joins TRBV5-1 and TRBJ2-3; 8 nucleotides agree with TRBD2. The CDR3 bases are TGCGCCAGCACCCGGGGGGGCCCCACAGATACGCAGTATTTT. Amino acid sequence: CASTRGGPTDTQYF.